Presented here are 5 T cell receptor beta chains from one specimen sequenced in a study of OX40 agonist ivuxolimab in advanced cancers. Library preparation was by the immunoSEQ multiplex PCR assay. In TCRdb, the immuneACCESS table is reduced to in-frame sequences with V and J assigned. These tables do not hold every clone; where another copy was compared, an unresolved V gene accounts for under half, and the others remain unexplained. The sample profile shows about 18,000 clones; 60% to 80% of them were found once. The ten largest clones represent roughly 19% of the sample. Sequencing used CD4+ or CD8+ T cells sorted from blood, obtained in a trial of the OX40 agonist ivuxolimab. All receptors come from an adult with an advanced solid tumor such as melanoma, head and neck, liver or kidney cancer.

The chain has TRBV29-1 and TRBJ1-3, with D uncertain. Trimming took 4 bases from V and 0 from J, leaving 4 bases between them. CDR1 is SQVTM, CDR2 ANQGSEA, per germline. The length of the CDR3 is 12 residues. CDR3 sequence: CSVASSGNTIYF. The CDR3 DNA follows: TGCAGCGTTGCGAGCTCTGGAAACACCATATATTTT.

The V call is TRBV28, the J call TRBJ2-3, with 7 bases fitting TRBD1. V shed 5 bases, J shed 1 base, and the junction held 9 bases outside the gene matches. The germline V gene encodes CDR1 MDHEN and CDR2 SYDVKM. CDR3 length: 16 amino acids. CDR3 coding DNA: TGTGCCAGCAGTACGATGTCGGGACAGCGCACAGATACGCAGTATTTT. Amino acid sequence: CASSTMSGQRTDTQYF.

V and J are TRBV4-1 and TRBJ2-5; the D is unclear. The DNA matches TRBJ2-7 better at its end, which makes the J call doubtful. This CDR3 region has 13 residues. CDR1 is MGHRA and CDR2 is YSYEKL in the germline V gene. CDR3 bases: TGCGCCAGCAGCCAAGAGTTCCTCGACGAGCAGTACTTC. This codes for CASSQEFLDEQYF.

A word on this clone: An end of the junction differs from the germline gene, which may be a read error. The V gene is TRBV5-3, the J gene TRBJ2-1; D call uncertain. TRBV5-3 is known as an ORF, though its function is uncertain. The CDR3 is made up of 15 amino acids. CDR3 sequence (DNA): TGTGCCAGCAGCCCCGTCGAGTCCTCCTACAATGAGCAGCTCTTC. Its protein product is CASSPVESSYNEQLF.

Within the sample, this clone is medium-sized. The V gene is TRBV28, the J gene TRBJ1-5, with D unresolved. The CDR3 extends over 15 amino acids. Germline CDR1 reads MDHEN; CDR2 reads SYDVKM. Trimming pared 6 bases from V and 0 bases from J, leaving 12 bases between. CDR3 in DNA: TGTGCCAGCAGGGAAGGCGGAGCTAGCAATCAGCCCCAGCATTTT. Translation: CASREGGASNQPQHF.